One sample yielded the 32 T cell receptor beta chains listed below, sequenced in a study of neurological immune-mediated disorders. Via MiXCR, TCRdb re-called the 5' RACE reads, giving one row per CDR3 protein. The sample comprises about 41,000 distinct CDR3 sequences, approximately 14% of which are singletons, and around 3.3% rests with the top ten. Sample: CD4+ T cells from blood. All receptors derive from a woman aged 60 to 75 with HTLV-1-associated myelopathy (HAM/TSP).

This clonotype was seen just once. The chain uses TRBV20-1 and TRBJ2-1, with D perhaps TRBD1 (6 bases). This CDR3 has 14 amino acids. Trimming left V 6 bases short and J 4 bases short, with 16 bases between. CDR1 DFQATT and CDR2 SNEGSKA come from the germline V gene (reference sequence). The CDR3 is CSATGQYGYNEQFF. In DNA form, the CDR3 reads TGCAGTGCCACCGGACAGTACGGGTACAATGAGCAGTTCTTC.

This clonotype is a singleton in its sample. The V gene is TRBV2, the J gene TRBJ2-7; possible D gene TRBD1, 7 bases. Trimming pared 1 base from V and 4 bases from J, leaving 14 bases between. Germline-derived CDR1 and CDR2 are SNHLY and FYNNEI. The CDR3 consists of 15 residues. The CDR3 sequence: CASSEGGTAAYEQYF. The CDR3 DNA reads TGTGCCAGCAGTGAAGGCGGGACAGCGGCGTACGAGCAGTACTTC.

This clonotype was picked up many times. The V call is TRBV3-1, the J call TRBJ1-2; D is uncertain. V was shortened by 1 base and J by 7 bases, with 10 bases between the two germline ends. The CDR3 length is 13 residues. Per the germline V gene, CDR1 is LGHDT and CDR2 is YNNKEL (reference sequence). CDR3 DNA: TGTGCCAGCAGCCAAGTAGGGTTCTCTGGCTACACCTTC. Its protein is CASSQVGFSGYTF.

At least ten counts were recorded for this clonotype. The CDR3 is CAISVNRVDTQYF. Written as DNA, the CDR3 is TGTGCCATCAGTGTTAACAGGGTAGATACGCAGTATTTT. The chain joins TRBV10-3 to TRBJ2-3; D is perhaps TRBD1 (6 bases). Germline assignment: CDR1 ENHRY and CDR2 SYGVKD. V gave up 4 bases and J gave up 5 bases, with 10 bases separating them. CDR3 length equals 13 residues.

On this clonotype itself: The limits of the CDR3 on the DNA are not certain, so only TCRdb's listed CDR3 is given. The rearrangement joins TRBV7-4 to TRBJ2-3; the table assigns TRBD1, which was not confirmed against the DNA. Germline V gives CDR1 SGHVT, CDR2 SQSDAQ. The CDR3 length equals 24 residues, ends included. CDR3 residues: CASLNEKLFFGSGTQLSVLDTQYF.

This clonotype was recorded many times. The chain has TRBV27 and TRBJ1-2; TRBD1 matches 7 bases. Per germline, CDR1 MNHEY and CDR2 SMNVEV (reference sequence). The trim removed 6 bases at V and 4 bases at J, leaving 5 bases unmatched. The length of the CDR3 is 13 residues. CDR3 in amino acids: CASRKTGTYGYTF. Here the CDR3 DNA reads TGTGCCAGCAGGAAGACAGGGACCTATGGCTACACCTTC.

Judged by abundance, this clonotype is medium-sized. The chain couples TRBV20-1 to TRBJ1-1, with a tentative D call TRBD1 (5 bases). Germline lookup yields CDR1 DFQATT and CDR2 SNEGSKA (reference sequence). V dropped 6 bases and J dropped 1 base, with 18 bases sitting between them. The CDR3 sequence is 15 residues long. This CDR3 reads CSAKKPRDSNTEAFF. CDR3 bases: TGCAGTGCCAAGAAACCCCGGGACTCGAACACTGAAGCTTTCTTT.

This clonotype was seen ten or more times. The chain links TRBV12-3 or TRBV12-4 to TRBJ2-1, with 8 bases matching TRBD1. V lost 0 bases to trimming and J lost 4 bases; unmatched junction nucleotides: 5. CDR3 length equals 16 residues. This chain's CDR3 is CASSLAGTGRYNEQFF. CDR3 nucleotides: TGTGCCAGCAGTTTAGCTGGGACAGGACGTTACAATGAGCAGTTCTTC.

The chain joins TRBV4-2 to TRBJ2-3; 12 bases align to TRBD2. The trim removed 0 bases at V and 2 bases at J, leaving 6 bases unmatched. The CDR3 has 18 residues. The germline gives CDR1 LGHNA, CDR2 YNFKEQ. The CDR3 region is CASSQDYLAGGPTDTQYF. CDR3 DNA sequence: TGTGCCAGCAGCCAAGATTACCTAGCGGGGGGGCCCACAGATACGCAGTATTTT.

This clonotype was detected ten times or more. This rearrangement joins TRBV3-1 to TRBJ2-3, with 9 bases aligning to TRBD2. V was pared by 2 bases and J by 4 bases, with 13 bases of the junction left unmatched. CDR1 and CDR2 from the germline V gene are LGHDT and YNNKEL (reference sequence). CDR3 length: 18 residues. CDR3 sequence: CASSQYAGGPSSADTQYF. The CDR3 DNA sequence: TGTGCCAGCAGCCAATACGCGGGGGGGCCGTCTAGTGCAGATACGCAGTATTTT.

This clonotype was counted ten times or more. The chain links TRBV10-3 to TRBJ2-1; D possibly uses TRBD1 or TRBD2 (5 bases each). The CDR3 totals 13 residues. Trimming shortened V by 0 bases and J by 11 bases, and 11 bases separated the two germline ends. Germline values: CDR1 ENHRY, CDR2 SYGVKD. The CDR3 region has the DNA TGTGCCATCAGTGAGTCTGGGACCCAAAAGCAGTTCTTC. Amino acids: CAISESGTQKQFF.

This clonotype occurred many times. The chain joins TRBV5-1 to TRBJ2-3; D perhaps matches TRBD1 (5 bases). The CDR3 is 13 residues long. V was trimmed by 1 base and J by 7 bases, leaving 10 bases between them. In germline, CDR1 is SGHRS, CDR2 YFSETQ. CDR3 sequence reads: CASSLSTDNTQYF. The CDR3 DNA reads as TGCGCCAGCAGCTTGAGTACGGACAATACGCAGTATTTT. The entire variable domain, with the rest obtained from reference TRBV5-1 and TRBJ2-3, is as follows: KAGVTQTPRYLIKTRGQQVTLSCSPISGHRSVSWYQQTPGQGLQFLFEYFSETQRNKGNFPGRFSGRQFSNSRSEMNVSTLELGDSALYLCASSLSTDNTQYFGPGTRLTVL.

There are many counts of this clonotype. The chain recombines TRBV18 with TRBJ2-1; D ambiguous. V lost 2 bases to trimming and J lost 3 bases, with 14 bases between them. CDR3 length: 16 residues. Per germline, CDR1 KGHSH and CDR2 LQKENI. In DNA form, the CDR3 reads TGTGCCAGCTCACCATCCTATAGGCAGAGCTACAATGAGCAGTTCTTC. It is translated as CASSPSYRQSYNEQFF.

Sample share makes this clonotype medium-sized. J is TRBJ2-3 and V is TRBV20-1, with D perhaps TRBD2 (6 bases). Trimming took off 6 bases at V and 5 bases at J, with 12 bases between the two ends. Germline V lookup: CDR1 DFQATT, CDR2 SNEGSKA (reference sequence). The CDR3 covers 12 residues. This CDR3 is CSARRDRDTQYF. CDR3 nucleotides: TGCAGTGCGAGGAGGGACCGAGATACGCAGTATTTT.

This clonotype was counted ten times or more. The DNA of the CDR3 is TGCGCCAGCAGCCGTCCGGGCGGGGGGGACACAGATACGCAGTATTTT. Protein sequence: CASSRPGGGDTDTQYF. The genes are TRBV4-1 and TRBJ2-3; TRBD2 agrees at 9 bases. The germline gives CDR1 MGHRA, CDR2 YSYEKL. Germline trimming cut 4 bases from V and 2 bases from J; bases unmatched to any gene: 7. This CDR3 has 16 residues.

A single count supports this clonotype. The chain employs TRBV4-1 and TRBJ2-7; a possible D gene is TRBD2 (6 bases). The CDR3 runs to 17 residues. Germline-derived CDR1 and CDR2 are MGHRA and YSYEKL. Deletions cut 4 bases from V and 1 base from J, with 20 bases between. CDR3 sequence: CASSLTPPSVGSYEQYF. The CDR3 nucleotides read TGCGCCAGCAGCCTCACACCACCTAGCGTTGGATCCTACGAGCAGTACTTC.

This clonotype was counted many times. The genes are TRBV5-1 and TRBJ1-1; TRBD1 is a possible D gene (6 bases). The CDR3 sequence is 16 residues long. The V end was cut by 2 bases, the J end by 0 bases, with 14 bases between. From germline, CDR1 is SGHRS and CDR2 YFSETQ. DNA of the CDR3: TGCGCCAGCAGCTTAACAGGGTTTCCTATGAACACTGAAGCTTTCTTT. Its protein product is CASSLTGFPMNTEAFF.

This sequence joins TRBV5-6 and TRBJ2-1; TRBD2 aligns across 11 bases. Losses at the gene ends were 5 bases for V and 9 bases for J; bases not matched to a gene: 10. This CDR3 contains 15 residues. Germline V CDR1 and CDR2: SGHDT, YYEEEE. The CDR3 nucleotides are TGTGCCAGCAGTCAACTAGCGGGAGTTAGTCGTGAGCAGTTCTTC. Its protein product is CASSQLAGVSREQFF.

This clonotype was counted many times. The CDR3 DNA reads TGTGCCAGCAGCGTAGATCCAACCTACAATGAGCAGTTCTTC. Encoded protein: CASSVDPTYNEQFF. The chain recombines TRBV9 with TRBJ2-1, with unresolved D. V dropped 0 bases and J dropped 2 bases, with 6 bases sitting between them. Germline loops: CDR1 SGDLS, CDR2 YYNGEE. This CDR3 spans 14 amino acids.

This clonotype has ten or more counts. The V call is TRBV3-1, the J call TRBJ2-2; D not certain. Germline V gene lookup returns CDR1 LGHDT and CDR2 YNNKEL (reference sequence). CDR3 length equals 15 residues. V lost 4 bases and J lost 0, with 9 bases in between. CDR3 DNA sequence: TGTGCCAGCAGCCTAAGAGGACCGAACACCGGGGAGCTGTTTTTT. Protein product: CASSLRGPNTGELFF.

This clonotype was seen ten or more times. The chain has TRBV11-1 and TRBJ1-1; no reliable D call. This CDR3 contains 15 residues. CDR1 is SGHAT and CDR2 is FQDESV in the germline V gene (reference sequence). V was clipped by 6 bases and J by 1 base, with 15 bases between them. CDR3 loop: CASRRWRGKNTEAFF. The CDR3 DNA reads TGTGCCAGCAGGAGGTGGCGGGGAAAGAACACTGAAGCTTTCTTT.

This clonotype was observed at least ten times. The chain is built from TRBV20-1 and TRBJ2-5, with 8 bases fitting TRBD1. The CDR3 contains 13 residues. Looked up from germline, CDR1 is DFQATT and CDR2 is SNEGSKA (reference sequence). The ends lost 5 bases at V and 4 bases at J; junction bases unmatched: 6. Here the CDR3 reads CSAPTGVGETQYF. CDR3 coding DNA: TGCAGTGCTCCGACAGGGGTGGGAGAGACCCAGTACTTC.

This clonotype was recorded many times. The chain employs TRBV29-1 and TRBJ1-1; maybe TRBD1 (5 bases). Trimming left V 8 bases short and J 0 bases short, with 22 bases between. The germline V gene encodes CDR1 SQVTM and CDR2 ANQGSEA. CDR3 length: 16 amino acids. CDR3 loop: CSPPILQDEMNTEAFF. The CDR3 coding sequence is TGCAGCCCCCCAATTCTACAGGACGAGATGAACACTGAAGCTTTCTTT.

This clonotype was detected ten times or more. The chain recombines TRBV7-2 with TRBJ1-2, with D possibly matching TRBD1 (6 bases). Germline assignment: CDR1 SGHTA and CDR2 FQGNSA. There are 13 residues in the CDR3. V gave up 5 bases and J gave up 3 bases, with 10 bases separating them. CDR3 sequence reads: CASSPDRYYGYTF. The CDR3 nucleotides read TGTGCCAGCAGCCCCGACAGGTACTATGGCTACACCTTC.

The table lists this clonotype with many counts. The chain is built from TRBV20-1 and TRBJ1-5; 9 nucleotides align to TRBD1. This CDR3 spans 13 amino acids. CDR1 DFQATT and CDR2 SNEGSKA come from the germline V gene (reference sequence). V lost 3 bases, J lost 5 bases, and 2 bases stayed unmatched. The CDR3 DNA sequence: TGCAGTGCTAGGGGACAGGGCGATCAGCCCCAGCATTTT. Amino acid sequence: CSARGQGDQPQHF.

In regard to this clonotype: At one end the junction does not follow the germline gene, possibly because of a read error. CDR3 sequence (DNA): TGTACCAGCAGTTCCGACAGGGAGCGGGGGATCCATGAAGCTTTCTTT. Amino acids: CTSSSDRERGIHEAFF. This chain links TRBV12-3 or TRBV12-4 with TRBJ1-1; 7 positions agree with TRBD1. The CDR3 runs to 16 residues.

At least ten counts were recorded for this clonotype. The chain uses TRBV11-2 and TRBJ1-1, with D tentatively TRBD1 (5 bases). The V and J ends lost 5 bases and 1 base respectively, with 14 bases between them. Germline V gene lookup returns CDR1 SGHAT and CDR2 FQNNGV. The CDR3 spans 15 residues. CDR3 nucleotides: TGTGCCAGCAGCCGTCGGGGGGTTCAGAACACTGAAGCTTTCTTT. Amino acid sequence: CASSRRGVQNTEAFF.

Ten or more counts support this clonotype. The V and J genes are TRBV5-1 and TRBJ2-6; possible D gene TRBD1, 5 bases. The germline V gene encodes CDR1 SGHRS and CDR2 YFSETQ. The germline V and J ends were trimmed by 7 bases and 0 bases, with 11 bases remaining between them. The CDR3 is 15 amino acids. CDR3 bases: TGCGCCAGCGAGGCAGGGTCCTCTGGGGCCAACGTCCTGACTTTC. This translates into CASEAGSSGANVLTF.

This clonotype has only a few counts. The chain carries TRBV5-6 and TRBJ2-1; D call uncertain. V was pared by 3 bases and J by 1 base, with 8 bases between. From germline, CDR1 is SGHDT and CDR2 YYEEEE. CDR3 length equals 14 residues. CDR3 loop: CASSSRASYNEQFF. CDR3 nucleotide sequence: TGTGCCAGCAGCTCACGGGCGTCCTACAATGAGCAGTTCTTC. Full variable domain (remainder filled in from reference TRBV5-6 and TRBJ2-1): DAGVTQSPTHLIKTRGQQVTLRCSPKSGHDTVSWYQQALGQGPQFIFQYYEEEERQRGNFPDRFSGHQFPNYSSELNVNALLLGDSALYLCASSSRASYNEQFFGPGTRLTVL.

This clonotype was counted many times. This chain connects TRBV6-5 to TRBJ1-2, with TRBD1 matching 7 bases. The germline V gene has CDR1 MNHEY and CDR2 SVGAGI. V lost 5 bases and J lost 2; bases outside the gene matches: 5. The CDR3 has 14 amino acids. The CDR3 DNA follows: TGTGCCAGCAGTCCCGACAGGGTGAACTATGGCTACACCTTC. Translation: CASSPDRVNYGYTF.

The chain couples TRBV29-1 to TRBJ2-1; D gene uncertain. CDR1 SQVTM and CDR2 ANQGSEA come from the germline V gene. The germline V and J ends were trimmed by 1 base and 1 base, with 5 bases remaining between them. The CDR3 is 13 residues long. The CDR3 reads CSVEGISYNEQFF. Here the CDR3 DNA reads TGCAGCGTTGAAGGTATTTCCTACAATGAGCAGTTCTTC.

This clonotype came up many times. The chain links TRBV7-2 to TRBJ1-2; maybe TRBD1 (6 bases). Trimming removed 4 bases at V and 8 bases at J, with 23 bases between. The CDR3 is made up of 16 amino acids. Germline V gene lookup returns CDR1 SGHTA and CDR2 FQGNSA. The CDR3 protein is CASSWRSYRAQGGYTF. The CDR3 nucleotides read TGTGCCAGCAGCTGGCGAAGTTACAGGGCCCAGGGGGGCTACACCTTC.